These 21 T cell receptor beta chains were all obtained from the same sample, sequenced in a study of blood T cell repertoires in COVID-19. TCRdb's table, derived via immunoSEQ multiplex PCR, lists solely in-frame clones and lacks some. The profile shows around 37,000 clones, 70% to 90% of them singletons. The sequencing input was peripheral blood. Receptor source: a man aged 50-59 years with active COVID-19.

V and J are TRBV6-7 and TRBJ2-4, with D maybe TRBD1 (6 bases). Being an ORF, TRBV6-7 has a function that is uncertain. The CDR3 loop spans 14 amino acids. Between the trimmed V and J ends, which lost 6 bases and 5 bases, there was a span of 14 bases. The CDR3, as DNA: TGTGCCAGCAGCCAAAGACGGACAGAAAACATTCAGTACTTC. It specifies CASSQRRTENIQYF.

The chain links TRBV18 to TRBJ2-2, with 11 bases fitting TRBD1. The V segment lost 3 bases and the J segment 5 bases; nucleotides outside the gene matches: 8. The CDR3 sequence is 17 residues long. The germline V gene has CDR1 KGHSH and CDR2 LQKENI. The CDR3 sequence: CASSPEGTGGRTGELFF. CDR3 coding DNA: TGTGCCAGCTCACCCGAAGGGACAGGGGGTCGTACCGGGGAGCTGTTTTTT.

The chain links TRBV9 to TRBJ2-1; 12 bases are a match to TRBD2. The CDR3 is made up of 16 amino acids. CDR1 and CDR2 from the germline V gene are SGDLS and YYNGEE. The trim removed 5 bases at V and 2 bases at J, leaving 5 bases unmatched. CDR3 amino acids: CASSPSGGVTYNEQFF. CDR3 DNA: TGTGCCAGCAGTCCTAGCGGGGGGGTGACCTACAATGAGCAGTTCTTC.

V is TRBV15 and J is TRBJ2-7; 8 bases match TRBD1. The CDR3 runs to 16 residues. The germline V gene encodes CDR1 LNHNV and CDR2 YYDKDF (reference sequence). V shed 1 base, J shed 3 bases, and the junction held 8 bases outside the gene matches. This CDR3 is CATSRAPTGALYEQYF. The CDR3 nucleotides are TGTGCCACCAGCAGAGCCCCGACAGGGGCCCTCTACGAGCAGTACTTC.

The V call is TRBV5-4, the J call TRBJ1-2; D possibly corresponds to TRBD1 (6 bases). Trimming shortened V by 3 bases and J by 10 bases, and 16 bases separated the two germline ends. Germline-derived CDR1 and CDR2 are SGHNT and YYREEE (reference sequence). The CDR3 covers 13 residues. The CDR3 is CASSSPDRLDYTF. In DNA form, the CDR3 reads TGTGCCAGCAGCTCGCCTGACAGGTTGGACTACACCTTC. The whole variable domain, remainder taken from reference TRBV5-4 and TRBJ1-2, is ETGVTQSPTHLIKTRGQQVTLRCSSQSGHNTVSWYQQALGQGPQFIFQYYREEENGRGNFPPRFSGLQFPNYSSELNVNALELDDSALYLCASSSPDRLDYTFGSGTRLTVV.

This sequence joins TRBV5-4 and TRBJ1-6; D not resolved. Germline V gives CDR1 SGHNT, CDR2 YYREEE (reference sequence). The CDR3 is 14 residues long. Between the trimmed V and J ends, which lost 0 bases and 6 bases, there was a span of 7 bases. The chain's CDR3 is CASSLGPVNSPLHF. The CDR3 DNA follows: TGTGCCAGCAGCTTGGGTCCTGTTAATTCACCCCTCCACTTT.

The chain employs TRBV11-3 and TRBJ1-2; TRBD1 matches 10 bases. CDR1 is SGHNT, CDR2 YENEEA, per germline. This CDR3 region has 15 residues. Germline trimming cut 5 bases from V and 3 bases from J; bases unmatched to any gene: 6. The CDR3 region has the DNA TGTGCCAGCAGCCCTAGGACAGGGGGAGACTATGGCTACACCTTC. Its protein product is CASSPRTGGDYGYTF.

The DNA for the CDR3 is TGTGCCAGCAGTTTGCCACAGGGGGCCGGCACTGAAGCTTTCTTT. This translates into CASSLPQGAGTEAFF. This sequence joins TRBV28 and TRBJ1-1; 9 bases match TRBD1. Germline V lookup: CDR1 MDHEN, CDR2 SYDVKM. With 3 bases clipped from V and 4 bases from J, the junction kept 6 bases outside the gene matches. The CDR3 contains 15 residues.

The V and J genes are TRBV5-1 and TRBJ2-7; TRBD1 is a possible D gene (6 bases). Germline V gene sequence: CDR1 SGHRS, CDR2 YFSETQ. The V gene lost 4 bases and the J gene lost 2 bases, with 19 bases spanning the gap. The CDR3 extends over 16 amino acids. CDR3 loop: CASSQPDRRHTYEQYF. The DNA for the CDR3 is TGCGCCAGCAGCCAGCCCGACAGGAGACACACCTACGAGCAGTACTTC.

This clone appeared once. The chain carries TRBV28 and TRBJ2-1; TRBD1 matches at 7 bases. This CDR3 has 13 residues. Trimming cost V 3 bases and J 6 bases; bases outside gene matches: 2. The germline gives CDR1 MDHEN, CDR2 SYDVKM. CDR3 residues: CASSFRDSNEQFF. In DNA, the CDR3 is TGTGCCAGCAGTTTCCGGGACAGCAATGAGCAGTTCTTC. The full variable domain, rest sourced from reference TRBV28 and TRBJ2-1, is DVKVTQSSRYLVKRTGEKVFLECVQDMDHENMFWYRQDPGLGLRLIYFSYDVKMKEKGDIPEGYSVSREKKERFSLILESASTNQTSMYLCASSFRDSNEQFFGPGTRLTVL.

The chain carries TRBV3-1 (or the pseudogene TRBV3-2) and TRBJ2-1; the match to TRBD2 covers 13 bases. V dropped 0 bases and J dropped 5; count of bases not matched to a gene: 10. The CDR3 contains 19 residues. CDR1 and CDR2 from the germline V gene are LGHDT and YNNKEL (reference sequence). DNA of the CDR3: TGTGCCAGCAGCCAAGATTTCGTCTCCGGGACTAGCGGGAACAATGAGCAGTTCTTC. Encoded protein: CASSQDFVSGTSGNNEQFF.

The chain joins TRBV7-8 to TRBJ1-6; D gene unclear. The CDR3 extends over 15 amino acids. From germline, CDR1 is SGHVS and CDR2 FQNEAQ. V dropped 5 bases and J dropped 7 bases, with 15 bases sitting between them. This CDR3 reads CASSPLSSPNSPLHF. The CDR3 DNA reads as TGTGCCAGCAGCCCCCTAAGTAGTCCCAATTCACCCCTCCACTTT.

This chain joins TRBV5-1 and TRBJ1-4; possibly TRBD1 for D (6 bases). V lost 3 bases and J 8 bases, leaving 14 bases between the germline ends. The CDR3 is made up of 14 amino acids. From germline, CDR1 is SGHRS and CDR2 YFSETQ. This CDR3 reads CASSSRQDGEKLFF. The CDR3 DNA sequence: TGCGCCAGCAGCTCACGACAGGATGGCGAAAAACTGTTTTTT.

This sequence joins TRBV7-2 and TRBJ1-5; the D gene is possibly TRBD1 (5 bases). Germline V gene lookup returns CDR1 SGHTA and CDR2 FQGNSA. The length of the CDR3 is 15 residues. V shed 2 bases and J shed 4 bases, with 12 bases lying between them. The CDR3 DNA is TGTGCCAGCAGCTTACCGCCAGGGCGAAATCAGCCCCAGCATTTT. This translates into CASSLPPGRNQPQHF.

The gene calls are TRBV6-4 and TRBJ2-7; 10 bases line up with TRBD1. With 2 bases clipped from V and 4 bases from J, the junction kept 8 bases outside the gene matches. Germline CDR1 MRHNA, CDR2 SNTAGT. This CDR3 is 16 amino acids long. As DNA, the CDR3 is TGTGCCAGCAGTGACCTTGGGACAGGGGAAGGGTACGAGCAGTACTTC. This codes for CASSDLGTGEGYEQYF.

This clone was observed once. The J gene is TRBJ1-1, the V gene TRBV10-3, with TRBD1 as a possible D gene (6 bases). CDR3 length equals 12 residues. With 8 bases removed from V and 1 base from J, the gap between germline ends came to 8 bases. Germline V CDR1 and CDR2: ENHRY, SYGVKD. Here the CDR3 reads CAIGTPNTEAFF. The CDR3 DNA follows: TGTGCCATCGGGACACCGAACACTGAAGCTTTCTTT.

V is TRBV3-1 (or the pseudogene TRBV3-2) and J is TRBJ2-1, with 8 bases fitting TRBD2. The CDR3 is made up of 15 amino acids. V lost 4 bases and J lost 3; bases outside the gene matches: 5. CDR1 is LGHDT, CDR2 YNNKEL, per germline (reference sequence). DNA of the CDR3: TGTGCCAGCAGCCCCGGGACTAGGGGCTACAATGAGCAGTTCTTC. Translating gives CASSPGTRGYNEQFF.

This chain uses TRBV5-1 with TRBJ1-2; D might be TRBD1 (6 bases). Germline loops: CDR1 SGHRS, CDR2 YFSETQ. This CDR3 has 14 amino acids. V was pared by 0 bases and J by 3 bases, with 9 bases between. The CDR3 coding sequence is TGCGCCAGCAGCTTGGGGAAGGGGGACTATGGCTACACCTTC. Its translation: CASSLGKGDYGYTF.

This sequence joins TRBV27 and TRBJ2-7; TRBD2 matches at 7 bases. Unmatched junction bases numbered 9, after V lost 5 bases and J lost 11 bases. The CDR3 is 12 residues long. Per the germline V gene, CDR1 is MNHEY and CDR2 is SMNVEV (reference sequence). CDR3 sequence reads: CASSPSLGREYF. The CDR3 bases are TGTGCCAGCAGTCCCTCCCTTGGGAGGGAGTACTTC.

Comment on this clone: Other DNA sequences in this sample translate to the same CDR3. DNA of the CDR3: TGTGCCAGCAGTCCCGGGTGGACTGAAGCTTTCTTT. Protein: CASSPGWTEAFF. J is TRBJ1-1 and V is TRBV6-5; no clear D gene. V was pared by 5 bases and J by 5 bases, with 9 bases between. Germline V gives CDR1 MNHEY, CDR2 SVGAGI. The CDR3 runs 12 residues.

This rearrangement joins TRBV19 to TRBJ2-5; TRBD1 matches 12 bases. The CDR3 runs to 14 residues. CDR1 is LNHDA, CDR2 SQIVND, per germline (reference sequence). With V trimmed by 6 bases and J by 6 bases, 5 bases remained unmatched. Written as DNA, the CDR3 is TGTGCCAGTAGCCGGGACAGGGGGCTGCAGACCCAGTACTTC. Its protein is CASSRDRGLQTQYF.